The rows below give T cell receptor beta chains drawn from one sample of a study of T-cell memory formation after mild COVID-19. One entry per CDR3 protein, called by TCRdb with MiXCR from the 5' RACE reads. Here the sample spans 250,000 to 350,000 distinct CDR3 sequences, about 17% being singletons. The sequenced material came from PBMCs or a T cell subset sorted from them (not recorded which). These TCRs come from a man aged 18 to 35 who had mild COVID-19 (a few samples of this study predate the infection). Cell type and time point are not known. Each CDR3 is given with its conserved first and last residue. The D gene is left open where the match is weak. Expanded clones are given a class, and other clones once, few, many or no size at all.

clone size	V gene	D gene	J gene	CDR3 DNA	CDR3 protein
.	TRBV4-3	.	TRBJ1-6	TGCGCCAGCAGCCAAGGCGGGGGGTCCTATAATTCACCCCTCCACTTT	CASSQGGGSYNSPLHF
few	TRBV11-1	.	TRBJ1-1	TGTGCCAGCAGCCTGAGGGGGGAAGCTTTCTTT	CASSLRGEAFF
once	TRBV4-3	TRBD1	TRBJ2-6	TGCGCCAGCAGCCAGGGTACAGGGGTAGGGGCCAACGTCCTGACTTTC	CASSQGTGVGANVLTF
.	TRBV7-2	TRBD1	TRBJ2-5	TGTGCCAGCAGCGACCGACAGGGGCAAGAGACCCAGTACTTC	CASSDRQGQETQYF
many	TRBV23-1	.	TRBJ2-5	TGCGCCAGCAGTCAAAAGCAGGGCCAAGCAGAGACCCAGTACTTC	CASSQKQGQAETQYF
few	TRBV6-5	.	TRBJ1-2	TGTGCCAGCAGTTACTCGGGACATTTGCGTTCGGATCACTACTTC	CASSYSGHLRSDHYF
.	TRBV11-2	.	TRBJ2-1	TGTGCCAGCAGCTTCACAATTCGGGCAGCGAATGAGCAGTTCTTC	CASSFTIRAANEQFF
.	TRBV14	.	TRBJ1-4	TGTGCCAGCAGCCAAGGAGTTGGCAAGGGAATGGCTAATGAAAAACTGTTTTTT	CASSQGVGKGMANEKLFF
few	TRBV27	.	TRBJ1-5	TGTGCCAGCAGTTCCTGGGGCCAGCCCCAGCATTTT	CASSSWGQPQHF
.	TRBV18	.	TRBJ2-7	TGTGCCAGCTCACCCTTTTCCTACGAGCAGTACTTC	CASSPFSYEQYF
.	TRBV2	.	TRBJ1-2	TGTGCCACTGGGGACCGAGCTAACTATGGCTACACCTTC	CATGDRANYGYTF
.	TRBV28	TRBD1	TRBJ2-3	TGTGCCAGCAGGGAACCGGGACAGGGCACAGATACGCAGTATTTT	CASREPGQGTDTQYF
few	TRBV15	.	TRBJ2-5	TGTGCCACCAGCAGGACAGCCGGGGAGACCCAGTACTTC	CATSRTAGETQYF
.	TRBV5-1	.	TRBJ2-2	TGCGCCAGCAGCTTGGCCCCCTCAACTCTCGGGGAGCTGTTTTTT	CASSLAPSTLGELFF
.	TRBV4-1	.	TRBJ1-1	TGCGCCAGCAGCCAAGATCGGGGCAGGCGAGGCACTGAAGCTTTCTTT	CASSQDRGRRGTEAFF
few	TRBV14	.	TRBJ1-2	TGTGCCAGCAGCCAATCCCAGAACTATGGCTACACCTTC	CASSQSQNYGYTF
.	TRBV2	.	TRBJ2-1	TGTGCCAGCAGTGCCACTAGGAATGAGCAGTTCTTC	CASSATRNEQFF
.	TRBV18	.	TRBJ1-1	TGTGCCAGCTCACCATTCGGGAGGGACACTGAAGCTTTCTTT	CASSPFGRDTEAFF
.	TRBV11-2	TRBD2	TRBJ2-5	TGTGCCAGCAGCTTAGGGGCCAGCGGGGGGGTGGAGACCCAGTACTTC	CASSLGASGGVETQYF
few	TRBV5-1	.	TRBJ1-6	TGCGCCAGCAGCTTGGTGTACACTTCACCCCTCCACTTT	CASSLVYTSPLHF
few	TRBV2	.	TRBJ1-2	TGTGCCAGCAGTGAAGTCCAGGGAACCTATGGCTACACCTTC	CASSEVQGTYGYTF
.	TRBV5-1	.	TRBJ2-5	TGCGCCAGCAGCGGGGTACGGTCGGGGGAAAACCAAGAGACCCAGTACTTC	CASSGVRSGENQETQYF
few	TRBV24-1	.	TRBJ2-1	TGTGCCACCAGTGAGAACTACTACAATGAGCAGTTCTTC	CATSENYYNEQFF
many	TRBV7-2	.	TRBJ2-1	TGTGCCAGCAGCCCCGAAATAGTTGTTCGTGAGCAGTTCTTC	CASSPEIVVREQFF
.	TRBV4-3	TRBD1	TRBJ2-1	TGCGCCAGCAGCCAGCAGGGGGCCAACAATGAGCAGTTCTTC	CASSQQGANNEQFF
.	TRBV12-2	.	TRBJ1-2	TGTGCAAGTCGCTTAGAGGATGGCTACACCTTC	CASRLEDGYTF
.	TRBV6-2/TRBV6-3	TRBD1	TRBJ2-1	TGTGCCACCGCTACGACAGGGGGCTACAATGAGCAGTTCTTC	CATATTGGYNEQFF
.	TRBV9	.	TRBJ2-5	TGTGCCAGCAGCGTAGGGGGTTCTGAGGAGACCCAGTACTTC	CASSVGGSEETQYF